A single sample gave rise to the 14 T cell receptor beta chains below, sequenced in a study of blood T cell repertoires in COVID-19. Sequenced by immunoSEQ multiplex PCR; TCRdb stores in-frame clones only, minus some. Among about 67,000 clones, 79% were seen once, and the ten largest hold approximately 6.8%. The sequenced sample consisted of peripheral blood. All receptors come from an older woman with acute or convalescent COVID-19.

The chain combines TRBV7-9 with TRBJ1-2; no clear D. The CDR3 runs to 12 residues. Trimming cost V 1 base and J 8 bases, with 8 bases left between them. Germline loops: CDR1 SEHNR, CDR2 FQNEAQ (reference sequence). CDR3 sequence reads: CASSLEARGYTF. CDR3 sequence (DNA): TGTGCCAGCAGCTTAGAGGCGAGGGGCTACACCTTC.

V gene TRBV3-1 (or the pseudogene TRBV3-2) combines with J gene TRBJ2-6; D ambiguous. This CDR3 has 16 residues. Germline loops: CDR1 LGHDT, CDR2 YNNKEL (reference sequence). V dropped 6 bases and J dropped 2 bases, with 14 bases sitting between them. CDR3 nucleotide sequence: TGTGCCAGCAGTCCGAAACCTCGGGCTGGGGCCAACGTCCTGACTTTC. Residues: CASSPKPRAGANVLTF.

CDR3 sequence: CASRWAENTEAFF. The DNA for the CDR3 is TGTGCCAGCAGGTGGGCTGAGAACACTGAAGCTTTCTTT. This sequence joins TRBV2 and TRBJ1-1, with D hard to call. Trimming took 6 bases from V and 1 from J, leaving 9 bases between them. The germline V gene encodes CDR1 SNHLY and CDR2 FYNNEI. This CDR3 spans 13 amino acids.

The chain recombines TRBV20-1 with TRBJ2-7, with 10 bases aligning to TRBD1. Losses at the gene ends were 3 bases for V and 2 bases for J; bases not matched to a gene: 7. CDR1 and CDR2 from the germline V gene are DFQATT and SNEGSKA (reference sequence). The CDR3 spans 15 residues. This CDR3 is CSASRGTGEPYEQYF. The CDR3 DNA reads TGCAGTGCTAGTCGAGGGACAGGGGAACCCTACGAGCAGTACTTC.

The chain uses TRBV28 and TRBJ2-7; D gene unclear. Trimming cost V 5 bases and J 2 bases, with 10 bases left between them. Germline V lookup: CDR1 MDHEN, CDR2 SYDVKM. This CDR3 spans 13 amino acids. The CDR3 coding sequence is TGTGCCAGCAGTATAAACAACCCCTACGAGCAGTACTTC. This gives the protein CASSINNPYEQYF.

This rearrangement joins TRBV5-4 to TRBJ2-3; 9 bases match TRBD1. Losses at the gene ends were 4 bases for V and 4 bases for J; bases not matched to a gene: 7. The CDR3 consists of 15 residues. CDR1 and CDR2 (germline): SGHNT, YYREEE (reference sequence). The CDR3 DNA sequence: TGTGCCAGCAGCCCTACAGGGGGCGACGCAGATACGCAGTATTTT. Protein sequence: CASSPTGGDADTQYF. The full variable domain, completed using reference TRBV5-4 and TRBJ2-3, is ETGVTQSPTHLIKTRGQQVTLRCSSQSGHNTVSWYQQALGQGPQFIFQYYREEENGRGNFPPRFSGLQFPNYSSELNVNALELDDSALYLCASSPTGGDADTQYFGPGTRLTVL.

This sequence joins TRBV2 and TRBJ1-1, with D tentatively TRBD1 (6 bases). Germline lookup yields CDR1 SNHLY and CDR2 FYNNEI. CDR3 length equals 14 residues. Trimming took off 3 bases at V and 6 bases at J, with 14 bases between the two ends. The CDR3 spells CASSEGTRGPEAFF. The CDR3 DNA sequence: TGTGCCAGCAGTGAGGGGACAAGAGGACCTGAAGCTTTCTTT.

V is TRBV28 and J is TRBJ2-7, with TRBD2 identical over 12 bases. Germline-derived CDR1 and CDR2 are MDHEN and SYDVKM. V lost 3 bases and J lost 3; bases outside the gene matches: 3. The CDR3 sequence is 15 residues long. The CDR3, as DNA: TGTGCCAGCAGTTTGACTAGCGGGGGATACTACGAGCAGTACTTC. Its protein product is CASSLTSGGYYEQYF.

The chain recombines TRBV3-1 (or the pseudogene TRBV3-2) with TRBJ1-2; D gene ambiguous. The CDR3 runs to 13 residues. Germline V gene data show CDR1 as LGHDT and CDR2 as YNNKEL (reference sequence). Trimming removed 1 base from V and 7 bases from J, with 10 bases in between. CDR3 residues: CASSQGSLAGYTF. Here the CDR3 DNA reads TGTGCCAGCAGCCAAGGCAGTTTAGCTGGCTACACCTTC.

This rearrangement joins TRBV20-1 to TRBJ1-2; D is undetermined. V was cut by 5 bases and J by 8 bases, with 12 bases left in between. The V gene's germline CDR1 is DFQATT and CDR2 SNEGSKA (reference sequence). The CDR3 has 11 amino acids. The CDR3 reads CSAAPVVGYTF. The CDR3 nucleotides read TGCAGTGCTGCCCCAGTGGTGGGCTACACCTTC.

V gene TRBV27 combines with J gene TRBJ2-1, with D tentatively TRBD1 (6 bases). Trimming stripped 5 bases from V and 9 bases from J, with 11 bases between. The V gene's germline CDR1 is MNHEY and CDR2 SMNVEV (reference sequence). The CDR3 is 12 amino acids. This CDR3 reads CASSLTGFEQFF. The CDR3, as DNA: TGTGCCAGCAGTCTGACAGGCTTTGAGCAGTTCTTC.

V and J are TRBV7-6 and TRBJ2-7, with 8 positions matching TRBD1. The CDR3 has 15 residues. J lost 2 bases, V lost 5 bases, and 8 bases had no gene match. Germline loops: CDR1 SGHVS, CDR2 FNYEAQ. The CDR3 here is CASSPGTGGTYEQYF. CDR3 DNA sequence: TGTGCCAGCAGCCCCGGGACAGGAGGCACCTACGAGCAGTACTTC. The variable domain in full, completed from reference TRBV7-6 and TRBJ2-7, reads GAGVSQSPRYKVTKRGQDVALRCDPISGHVSLYWYRQALGQGPEFLTYFNYEAQQDKSGLPNDRFSAERPEGSISTLTIQRTEQRDSAMYRCASSPGTGGTYEQYFGPGTRLTVT.

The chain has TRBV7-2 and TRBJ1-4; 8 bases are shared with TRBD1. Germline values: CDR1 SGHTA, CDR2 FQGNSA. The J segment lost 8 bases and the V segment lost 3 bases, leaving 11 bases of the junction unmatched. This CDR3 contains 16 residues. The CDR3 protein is CASSFTPGGLGEKLFF. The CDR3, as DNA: TGTGCCAGCAGCTTCACACCAGGGGGCTTGGGAGAAAAACTGTTTTTT.

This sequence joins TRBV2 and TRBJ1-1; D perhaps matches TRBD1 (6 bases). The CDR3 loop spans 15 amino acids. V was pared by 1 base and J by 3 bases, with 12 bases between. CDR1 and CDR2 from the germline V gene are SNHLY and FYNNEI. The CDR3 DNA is TGTGCCAGCAGTGAAGGGGGCAGGGGCTACACTGAAGCTTTCTTT. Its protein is CASSEGGRGYTEAFF. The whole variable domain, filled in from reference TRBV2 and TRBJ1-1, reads EPEVTQTPSHQVTQMGQEVILRCVPISNHLYFYWYRQILGQKVEFLVSFYNNEISEKSEIFDDQFSVERPDGSNFTLKIRSTKLEDSAMYFCASSEGGRGYTEAFFGQGTRLTVV.